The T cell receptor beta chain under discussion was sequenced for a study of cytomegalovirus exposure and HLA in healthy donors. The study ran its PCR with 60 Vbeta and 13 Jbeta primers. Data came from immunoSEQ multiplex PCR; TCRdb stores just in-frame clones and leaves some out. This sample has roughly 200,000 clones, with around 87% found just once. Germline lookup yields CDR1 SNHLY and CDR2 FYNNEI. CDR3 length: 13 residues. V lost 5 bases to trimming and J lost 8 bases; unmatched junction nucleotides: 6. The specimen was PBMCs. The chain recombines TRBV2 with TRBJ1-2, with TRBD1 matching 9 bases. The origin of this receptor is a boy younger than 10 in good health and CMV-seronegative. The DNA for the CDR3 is TGTGCCAGCAGTATACAGGGGGCGCGGGGCTACACCTTC. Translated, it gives CASSIQGARGYTF.